This T cell receptor (beta chain) was retrieved from a study of PD-L1 blockade in urothelial cancer. About the research overall: Men with urothelial cancer arising in the bladder made up about 90% of the roughly 29 patients.

This CDR3 comprises 12 residues. The trim removed 5 bases at V and 12 bases at J, leaving 5 bases unmatched. Germline CDR1 is MNHEY and CDR2 is SMNVEV (reference sequence). This clone has a single count. The assay was immunoSEQ multiplex PCR, and TCRdb's table has in-frame clones only and misses some. The sample contains 45,000 to 70,000 clones, over 75% of which appear only once. Time point given: pretreatment peripheral blood. The specimen was PBMCs, collected around atezolizumab (anti-PD-L1) treatment. V usage is TRBV27 and J usage is TRBJ1-1; 11 bases line up with TRBD1. The clonotype was recovered from a man aged 65-85 years with urothelial cancer. In DNA, the CDR3 is TGTGCCAGCAGTCCCGGGACAGGGGGGACTTTCTTT. It specifies CASSPGTGGTFF.